The rows below give T cell receptor beta chains drawn from one sample of a study of siplizumab effects on memory and regulatory T cells. Here immunoSEQ multiplex PCR was the method, and the copy in TCRdb shows in-frame clones only, minus some. The data show some 120,000 clones, roughly 94% seen once. The sample was non-Treg CD4+ T cells sorted from blood. These receptors all come from a human donor in good health. Each CDR3 is given with its conserved first and last residue. A D gene is named only where the DNA matches it firmly. Not all rows give a size; the values are once, few, many and, for expanded clones, a class.

J gene	clone size	V gene	D gene	CDR3 DNA	CDR3 protein
TRBJ2-5	-	TRBV5-1	TRBD1	TGCGCCAGCAGCTTAGAGAATAGACAGGGATCTAAGGAGACCCAGTACTTC	CASSLENRQGSKETQYF
TRBJ2-7	-	TRBV18	TRBD1	TGTGCCAGCTCATCGGACAGGGGACTCTACGAGCAGTACTTC	CASSSDRGLYEQYF
TRBJ2-2	-	TRBV23-1	-	TGCGCCAGCGCGACTAGGGACACCGGGGAGCTGTTTTTT	CASATRDTGELFF
TRBJ2-7	-	TRBV19	TRBD1	TGTGCCAGTAGTATAGCACCGGGACAGGGATACGAGCAGTACTTC	CASSIAPGQGYEQYF
TRBJ2-7	-	TRBV6-5	TRBD1	TGTGCCAGCAGTACAGGGGGCCTTTACGTGTACGAGCAGTACTTC	CASSTGGLYVYEQYF
TRBJ1-1	-	TRBV6-1	-	TGTGCCAGCAGGAGGGTGAGAAACACTGAAGCTTTCTTT	CASRRVRNTEAFF
TRBJ1-2	once	TRBV7-9	TRBD1	TGTGCCAGCAGCTTAGCGGACAGGGGTGATGGCTACACCTTC	CASSLADRGDGYTF
TRBJ2-5	-	TRBV5-6	TRBD1	TGTGCCAGCAGCCTAACCGGGACAGGGGTGAGGGAGACCCAGTACTTC	CASSLTGTGVRETQYF
TRBJ1-6	-	TRBV30	-	TGTGCCTGGAACGCCTATAATTCACCCCTCCACTTT	CAWNAYNSPLHF
TRBJ1-1	-	TRBV5-4	-	TGTGCCAGCAGCCTGACAACACCCAACACTGAAGCTTTCTTT	CASSLTTPNTEAFF
TRBJ1-3	-	TRBV2	-	TGTGCCAGCAGTGAACTGGGGTTGACTGGAAACACCATATATTTT	CASSELGLTGNTIYF
TRBJ2-4	-	TRBV19	TRBD2	TGTGCCAGAACCCCGCTAGCGGGAGGGCCTCCCAAAAACATTCAGTACTTC	CARTPLAGGPPKNIQYF
TRBJ1-2	-	TRBV13	TRBD1	TGTGCCAGCAGCTACGGGGACAGGGAAGGCTATGGCTACACCTTC	CASSYGDREGYGYTF
TRBJ1-6	-	TRBV11-1	-	TGTGCCAGCAGCACCGAGGGGTCCTATAATTCACCCCTCCACTTT	CASSTEGSYNSPLHF
TRBJ2-2	-	TRBV2	-	TGTGCCAGCAGCGCCCGGGGGGCGGGGGAGCTGTTTTTT	CASSARGAGELFF
TRBJ2-7	-	TRBV2	-	TGTGCCAGCAGACAGGGTATACAGTACTTC	CASRQGIQYF
TRBJ1-3	-	TRBV11-2	-	TGTGCCAGCAGCCCGACCAGGGGAGTTACTGGAAACACCATATATTTT	CASSPTRGVTGNTIYF
TRBJ2-2	once	TRBV18	TRBD2	TGTGCCAGCTCACGACCAGGACTAGCCCCTGGTACCGGGGAGCTGTTTTTT	CASSRPGLAPGTGELFF
TRBJ2-7	-	TRBV2	TRBD2	TGTGCCAGCAGTGGGACTAGCGGGGGGCCGAGTGAGCAGTACTTC	CASSGTSGGPSEQYF
TRBJ2-7	-	TRBV11-1	TRBD2	TGTGCCAGCAGCTTAAGAGGCGGGGGGGCCAAAGAGCAGTACTTC	CASSLRGGGAKEQYF
TRBJ2-7	-	TRBV7-9	TRBD2	TGTGCCAGCAGCGCGGGACTAGCGGGGAAGTACTTC	CASSAGLAGKYF
TRBJ2-2	-	TRBV5-5	-	TGTGCCAGCAGCTTGTTCTATCGTGCCGGGGAGCTGTTTTTT	CASSLFYRAGELFF
TRBJ2-5	once	TRBV2	-	TGTGCCAGGACCCAGCGGTCAATCGGAGAGACCCAGTACTTC	CARTQRSIGETQYF
TRBJ1-2	-	TRBV30	-	TGTGCCACGGAATGGAGGGACCCCGCTCCCTATGGCTACACCTTC	CATEWRDPAPYGYTF
TRBJ2-7	-	TRBV6-6	-	TGTGCCAGCAGTTACTCTACGACCTACGAGCAGTACTTC	CASSYSTTYEQYF
TRBJ2-3	-	TRBV29-1	TRBD1	TGCAGCGTTGAAGGAGGGGGCTTCGTTCGCACAGATACGCAGTATTTT	CSVEGGGFVRTDTQYF
TRBJ1-2	-	TRBV19	TRBD1	TGTGCCAGTAGTATTGGCAGGGGGCTCGACTATGGCTACACCTTC	CASSIGRGLDYGYTF
TRBJ1-5	-	TRBV6-5	-	TGTGCCAGCAGCCCACAGTGGAATCAGCCCCAGCATTTT	CASSPQWNQPQHF
TRBJ1-5	-	TRBV10-1	TRBD1	TGCGCCAGCAGTCCAGGGGGCGATCAGCCCCAGCATTTT	CASSPGGDQPQHF
TRBJ1-3	-	TRBV5-1	-	TGCGCCAGCAGCTTGGACGGGAGCTCTGGAAACACCATATATTTT	CASSLDGSSGNTIYF
TRBJ1-2	-	TRBV19	-	TGTGCCAGTAGTTCAAGGGGAAATGGCTACACCTTC	CASSSRGNGYTF
TRBJ1-1	-	TRBV25-1	-	TGTGCCAGCAGTGAATTCAGGAGCGGGAACACTGAAGCTTTCTTT	CASSEFRSGNTEAFF
TRBJ1-5	-	TRBV7-2	-	TGTGCCAGCAGCTCCCCTAGTGGGGTGGGGTCCAGCAATCAGCCCCAGCATTTT	CASSSPSGVGSSNQPQHF
TRBJ2-7	-	TRBV20-1	-	TGCAGTGCTAGAGGGACCCACGAGCAGTACTTC	CSARGTHEQYF
TRBJ1-3	once	TRBV4-1	-	TGCGCCAGCAGTGGTAGCTCTGGAAACACCATATATTTT	CASSGSSGNTIYF
TRBJ2-2	-	TRBV4-2	-	TGTGCCAGCAGCCAGGGCGAGAGGGGCACCGGGGAGCTGTTTTTT	CASSQGERGTGELFF
TRBJ2-7	-	TRBV14	TRBD2	TGTGCCAGCAGCAAATCCGGGACTAGCGGGAGGAGGACCTACGAGCAGTACTTC	CASSKSGTSGRRTYEQYF